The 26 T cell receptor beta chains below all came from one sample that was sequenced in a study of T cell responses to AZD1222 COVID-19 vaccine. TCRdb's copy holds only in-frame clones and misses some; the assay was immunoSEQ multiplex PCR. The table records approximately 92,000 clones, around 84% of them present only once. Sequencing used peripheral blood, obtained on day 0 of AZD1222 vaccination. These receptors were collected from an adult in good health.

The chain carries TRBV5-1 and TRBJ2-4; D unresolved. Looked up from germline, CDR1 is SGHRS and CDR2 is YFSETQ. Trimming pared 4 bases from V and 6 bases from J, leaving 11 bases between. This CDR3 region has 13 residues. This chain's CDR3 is CASSPAARNIQYF. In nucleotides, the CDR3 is TGCGCCAGCAGCCCGGCGGCGAGAAACATTCAGTACTTC.

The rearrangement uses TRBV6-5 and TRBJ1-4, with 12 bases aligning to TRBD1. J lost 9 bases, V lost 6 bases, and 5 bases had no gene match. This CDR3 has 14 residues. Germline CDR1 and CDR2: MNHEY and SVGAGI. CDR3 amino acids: CASSLGQGAKKLFF. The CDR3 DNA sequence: TGTGCCAGCAGCCTGGGACAGGGGGCGAAAAAACTGTTTTTT.

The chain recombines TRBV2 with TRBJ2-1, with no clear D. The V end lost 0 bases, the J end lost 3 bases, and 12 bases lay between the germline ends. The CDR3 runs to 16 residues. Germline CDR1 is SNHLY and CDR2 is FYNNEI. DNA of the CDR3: TGTGCCAGCAGTGAAGCACTAACCTTTTTCTACAATGAGCAGTTCTTC. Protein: CASSEALTFFYNEQFF.

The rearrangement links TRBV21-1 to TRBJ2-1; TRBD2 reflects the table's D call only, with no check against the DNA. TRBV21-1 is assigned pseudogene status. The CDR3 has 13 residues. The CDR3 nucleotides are TGTGCCAGCAGCTCCCGAGTGAACAATGAGCAGTTCTTC. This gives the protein CASSSRVNNEQFF.

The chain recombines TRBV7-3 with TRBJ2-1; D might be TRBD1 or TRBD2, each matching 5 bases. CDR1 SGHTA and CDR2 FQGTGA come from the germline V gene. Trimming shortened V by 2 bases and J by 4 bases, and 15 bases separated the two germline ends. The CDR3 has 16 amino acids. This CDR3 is CASSLFGTGIYNEQFF. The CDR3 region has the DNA TGTGCCAGCAGCTTATTCGGGACCGGAATATACAATGAGCAGTTCTTC.

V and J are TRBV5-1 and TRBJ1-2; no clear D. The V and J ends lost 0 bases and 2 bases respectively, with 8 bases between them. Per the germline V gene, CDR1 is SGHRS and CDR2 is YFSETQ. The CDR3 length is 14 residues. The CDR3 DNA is TGCGCCAGCAGCTTGGAGGACGGAAACTATGGCTACACCTTC. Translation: CASSLEDGNYGYTF.

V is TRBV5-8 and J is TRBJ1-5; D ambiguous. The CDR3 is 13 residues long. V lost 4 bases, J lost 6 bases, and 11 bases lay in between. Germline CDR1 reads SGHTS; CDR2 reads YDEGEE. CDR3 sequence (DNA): TGTGCCAGCAGCGCCCTCCTCGGTCAGCCCCAGCATTTT. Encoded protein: CASSALLGQPQHF.

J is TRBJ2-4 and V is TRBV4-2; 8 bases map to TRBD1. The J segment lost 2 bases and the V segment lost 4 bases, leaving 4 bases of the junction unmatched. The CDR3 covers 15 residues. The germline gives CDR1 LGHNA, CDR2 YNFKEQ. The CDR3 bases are TGTGCCAGCAGCCCACAGGGGGGTACCAAAAACATTCAGTACTTC. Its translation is CASSPQGGTKNIQYF.

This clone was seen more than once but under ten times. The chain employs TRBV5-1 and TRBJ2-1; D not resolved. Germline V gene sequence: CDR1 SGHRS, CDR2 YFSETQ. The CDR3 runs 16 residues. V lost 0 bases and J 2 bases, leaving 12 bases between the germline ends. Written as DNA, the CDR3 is TGCGCCAGCAGCTTGGCCATCGGCTTGACCTACAATGAGCAGTTCTTC. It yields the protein CASSLAIGLTYNEQFF.

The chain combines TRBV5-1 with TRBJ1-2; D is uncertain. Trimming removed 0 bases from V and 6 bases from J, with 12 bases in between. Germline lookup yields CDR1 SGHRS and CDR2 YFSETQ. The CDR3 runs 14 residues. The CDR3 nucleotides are TGCGCCAGCAGCTTGGGCTTGGAGGTCAATGGCTACACCTTC. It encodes CASSLGLEVNGYTF.

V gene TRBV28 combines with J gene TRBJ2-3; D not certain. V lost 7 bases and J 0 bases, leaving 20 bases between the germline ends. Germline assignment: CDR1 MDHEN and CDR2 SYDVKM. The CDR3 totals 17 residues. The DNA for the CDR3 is TGTGCCAGCACCGACCCGCGTGGGCACGATAGCACAGATACGCAGTATTTT. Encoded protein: CASTDPRGHDSTDTQYF.

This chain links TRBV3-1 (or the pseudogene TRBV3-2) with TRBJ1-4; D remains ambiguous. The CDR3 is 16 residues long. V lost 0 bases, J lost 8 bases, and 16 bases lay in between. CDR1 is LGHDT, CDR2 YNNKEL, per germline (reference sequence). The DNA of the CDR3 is TGTGCCAGCAGCCAAGATTTTGGGAAGGGTTGGGAAAAACTGTTTTTT. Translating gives CASSQDFGKGWEKLFF.

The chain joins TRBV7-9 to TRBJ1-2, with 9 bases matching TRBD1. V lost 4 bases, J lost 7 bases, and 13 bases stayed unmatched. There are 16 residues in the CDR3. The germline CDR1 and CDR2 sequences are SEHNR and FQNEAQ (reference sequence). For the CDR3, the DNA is TGTGCCAGCAGCTCCCCGGGGACAGGGACCTTTTCTGGCTACACCTTC. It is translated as CASSSPGTGTFSGYTF. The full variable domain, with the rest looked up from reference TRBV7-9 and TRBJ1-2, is DTGVSQNPRHKITKRGQNVTFRCDPISEHNRLYWYRQTLGQGPEFLTYFQNEAQLEKSRLLSDRFSAERPKGSFSTLEIQRTEQGDSAMYLCASSSPGTGTFSGYTFGSGTRLTVV.

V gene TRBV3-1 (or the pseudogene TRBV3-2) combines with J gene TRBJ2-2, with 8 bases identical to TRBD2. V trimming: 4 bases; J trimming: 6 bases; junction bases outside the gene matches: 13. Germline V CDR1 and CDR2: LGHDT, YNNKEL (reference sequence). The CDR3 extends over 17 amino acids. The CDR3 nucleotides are TGTGCCAGCAGCCTCCCCCAGCGAGCGGGAGCGGCCGGGGAGCTGTTTTTT. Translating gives CASSLPQRAGAAGELFF.

As DNA, the CDR3 is TGTGCCAGCCGCCGGACAGGGGAAAATTCACCCCTCCACTTT. Its translation is CASRRTGENSPLHF. The genes are TRBV7-9 and TRBJ1-6; TRBD1 agrees at 9 bases. With 8 bases clipped from V and 7 bases from J, the junction kept 6 bases outside the gene matches. Germline CDR1 and CDR2: SEHNR and FQNEAQ (reference sequence). The CDR3 is 14 residues long.

The CDR3 loop is CASSQHQNFKETQYF. As DNA, the CDR3 is TGTGCCAGCAGCCAACATCAAAACTTTAAAGAGACCCAGTACTTC. The chain joins TRBV3-1 (or the pseudogene TRBV3-2) to TRBJ2-5; no clear D gene. Trimming left V 2 bases short and J 3 bases short, with 13 bases between. CDR1 is LGHDT, CDR2 YNNKEL, per germline (reference sequence). The CDR3 is 15 residues long.

CDR3 residues: CASSLRSNTEAFF. DNA of the CDR3: TGTGCCAGCAGCCTACGGTCGAACACTGAAGCTTTCTTT. The V and J genes are TRBV7-2 and TRBJ1-1; D unclear. The CDR3 loop spans 13 amino acids. CDR1 and CDR2 (germline): SGHTA, FQGNSA. V was pared by 5 bases and J by 1 base, with 8 bases between.

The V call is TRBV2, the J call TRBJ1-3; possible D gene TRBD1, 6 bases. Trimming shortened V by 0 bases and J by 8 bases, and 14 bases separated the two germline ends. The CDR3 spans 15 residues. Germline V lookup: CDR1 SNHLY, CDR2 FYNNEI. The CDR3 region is CASSEAGQRWDTIYF. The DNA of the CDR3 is TGTGCCAGCAGTGAAGCCGGACAGCGGTGGGACACCATATATTTT.

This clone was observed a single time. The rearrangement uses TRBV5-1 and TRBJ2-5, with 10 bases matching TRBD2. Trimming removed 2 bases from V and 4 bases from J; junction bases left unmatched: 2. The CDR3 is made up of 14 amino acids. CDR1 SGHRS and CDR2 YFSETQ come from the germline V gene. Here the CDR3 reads CASSLAGGPETQYF. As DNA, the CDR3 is TGCGCCAGCAGCTTAGCGGGGGGGCCAGAGACCCAGTACTTC.

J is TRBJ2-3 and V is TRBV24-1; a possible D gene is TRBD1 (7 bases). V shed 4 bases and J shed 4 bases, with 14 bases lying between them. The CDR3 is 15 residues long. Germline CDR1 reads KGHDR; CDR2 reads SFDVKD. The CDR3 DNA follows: TGTGCCACCAGTGACCGGGGGACAGAGCCAGATACGCAGTATTTT. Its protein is CATSDRGTEPDTQYF.

For the CDR3, the DNA is TGCAGTGCTAGTATAGGGACAATTAATGAAAAACTGTTTTTT. Protein product: CSASIGTINEKLFF. The chain uses TRBV20-1 and TRBJ1-4; possible D gene TRBD1, 6 bases. The V gene's germline CDR1 is DFQATT and CDR2 SNEGSKA (reference sequence). The CDR3 has 14 residues. Trimming took 3 bases from V and 4 from J, leaving 12 bases between them.

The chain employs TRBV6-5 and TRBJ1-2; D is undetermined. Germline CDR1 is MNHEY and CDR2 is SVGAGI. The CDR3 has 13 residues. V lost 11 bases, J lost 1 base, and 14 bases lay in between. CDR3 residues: CAVGRAGNYGYTF. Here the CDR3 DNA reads TGTGCCGTCGGACGAGCCGGTAACTATGGCTACACCTTC.

CDR3 bases: TGTGCCAGTAGTATGTTCGACAGGGGTAATTCACCCCTCCACTTT. Protein product: CASSMFDRGNSPLHF. This chain joins TRBV19 and TRBJ1-6, with TRBD1 identical over 8 bases. This CDR3 region has 15 residues. J gave up 6 bases and V 3 bases, and 4 bases lay outside the gene matches. Germline V gene data show CDR1 as LNHDA and CDR2 as SQIVND (reference sequence).

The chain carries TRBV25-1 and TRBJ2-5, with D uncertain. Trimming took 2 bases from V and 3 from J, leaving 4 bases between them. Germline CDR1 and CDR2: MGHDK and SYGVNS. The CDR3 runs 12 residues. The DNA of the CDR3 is TGTGCCAGCAGTGAAAGGGAAGAGACCCAGTACTTC. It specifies CASSEREETQYF.

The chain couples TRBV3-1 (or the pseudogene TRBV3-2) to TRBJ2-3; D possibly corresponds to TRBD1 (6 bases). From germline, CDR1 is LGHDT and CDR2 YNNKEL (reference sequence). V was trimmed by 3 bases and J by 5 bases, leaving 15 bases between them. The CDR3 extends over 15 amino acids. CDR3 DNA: TGTGCCAGCAGCCAGGGTCCAGGGGCAGGAGATACGCAGTATTTT. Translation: CASSQGPGAGDTQYF.

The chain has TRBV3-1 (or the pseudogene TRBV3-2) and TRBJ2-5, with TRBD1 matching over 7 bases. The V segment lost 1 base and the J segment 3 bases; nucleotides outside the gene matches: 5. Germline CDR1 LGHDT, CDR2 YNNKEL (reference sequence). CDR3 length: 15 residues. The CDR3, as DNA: TGTGCCAGCAGCCAAGGTTACCAGGGGGAAGAGACCCAGTACTTC. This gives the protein CASSQGYQGEETQYF.